Below, 22 T cell receptor beta chains from the same sample are listed, as sequenced in a study of blood T cells in healthy people across ages. Next came a second PCR, run for 7 to 11 cycles, which used a sample-barcoded 5' primer along with a J-beta primer mix. Each CDR3 protein is one row after TCRdb ran MiXCR on the 5' RACE reads. The profile shows more than 1 million distinct CDR3 sequences, 40% to 45% of them singletons. The sequencing sample was made of blood. The receptors were sampled from a woman between 55 and 75 years old in good health.

The V and J genes are TRBV12-3 or TRBV12-4 and TRBJ2-7; D gene ambiguous. The ends were cut back, 2 bases at V and 2 bases at J, with 10 bases in the middle. The CDR3 loop spans 14 amino acids. CDR3 in amino acids: CASSLMGSTYEQYF. CDR3 bases: TGTGCCAGCAGTTTAATGGGCAGTACCTACGAGCAGTACTTC.

CDR3 sequence (DNA): TGTGCCAGCAGCTTAGGTTCGGGAGCGAACACCGGGGAGCTGTTTTTT. Protein sequence: CASSLGSGANTGELFF. The rearrangement joins TRBV7-2 to TRBJ2-2, with a possible D match to TRBD2 (6 bases). Germline CDR1 and CDR2: SGHTA and FQGNSA. The germline V and J ends were trimmed by 1 base and 0 bases, with 9 bases remaining between them. The CDR3 runs 16 residues.

The chain is built from TRBV6-5 and TRBJ2-1, with D possibly matching TRBD2 (6 bases). Germline V gene data show CDR1 as MNHEY and CDR2 as SVGAGI. The CDR3 extends over 15 amino acids. Trimming removed 2 bases at V and 0 bases at J, with 8 bases between. The CDR3 is CASSYLASSYNEQFF. The CDR3 DNA follows: TGTGCCAGCAGTTACCTAGCGAGCTCCTACAATGAGCAGTTCTTC.

The table lists this clonotype with a few counts. V and J are TRBV6-2 or TRBV6-3 and TRBJ2-1; possible D gene TRBD2, 5 bases. Germline values: CDR1 MNHEY, CDR2 SVGEGT. V lost 2 bases to trimming and J lost 10 bases, with 9 bases between them. The CDR3 has 12 residues. CDR3: CASSYTSNEQFF. The CDR3 nucleotides read TGTGCCAGCAGTTACACTAGTAACGAGCAGTTCTTC.

The V call is TRBV12-3 or TRBV12-4, the J call TRBJ2-7; possible D gene TRBD1, 6 bases. Deletions cut 2 bases from V and 6 bases from J, with 14 bases between. The CDR3 is made up of 14 amino acids. CDR3 DNA sequence: TGTGCCAGCAGTTTACGGCAGGGGATATCCGAGCAGTACTTC. It specifies CASSLRQGISEQYF.

This clonotype has more than one count but fewer than ten. The V call is TRBV10-3, the J call TRBJ2-1, with 13 bases identical to TRBD2. This CDR3 spans 16 amino acids. CDR1 and CDR2 (germline): ENHRY, SYGVKD. With V trimmed by 3 bases and J by 6 bases, 5 bases remained unmatched. Here the CDR3 DNA reads TGTGCCATCAGTGATCTACTAGCGGGAGGGCGCAATGAGCAGTTCTTC. Translating gives CAISDLLAGGRNEQFF.

This rearrangement joins TRBV9 to TRBJ2-2, with D perhaps being TRBD1 or TRBD2 (5 bases each). This CDR3 spans 12 amino acids. Trimming removed 6 bases from V and 6 bases from J, with 9 bases in between. CDR1 SGDLS and CDR2 YYNGEE come from the germline V gene. The CDR3: CASMGPSGELFF. The CDR3 DNA is TGTGCCAGCATGGGACCCTCCGGGGAGCTGTTTTTT.

This clonotype has only a few counts. This rearrangement joins TRBV7-2 to TRBJ1-5; D is unresolved. Germline V gene data show CDR1 as SGHTA and CDR2 as FQGNSA. The CDR3 loop spans 14 amino acids. V lost 1 base and J lost 7, with 11 bases in between. The chain's CDR3 is CASSLEAKTQPQHF. In DNA, the CDR3 is TGTGCCAGCAGCTTAGAGGCAAAAACCCAGCCCCAGCATTTT.

This clonotype has a count of ten or more. The chain recombines TRBV10-3 with TRBJ2-3; D remains unclear. This CDR3 contains 13 residues. The V and J ends lost 6 bases and 0 bases respectively, with 7 bases between them. Looked up from germline, CDR1 is ENHRY and CDR2 is SYGVKD. The CDR3 here is CAISFDSTDTQYF. The CDR3 DNA sequence: TGTGCCATCAGCTTTGATAGCACAGATACGCAGTATTTT.

This clonotype was picked up a small number of times. The chain couples TRBV5-1 to TRBJ2-7, with a weak D call TRBD1 (6 bases). Germline V gene data show CDR1 as SGHRS and CDR2 as YFSETQ. This CDR3 contains 16 residues. V lost 4 bases and J lost 1, with 18 bases in between. The chain's CDR3 is CASSGDRSGSSYEQYF. DNA of the CDR3: TGCGCCAGCAGCGGAGACAGGTCGGGGTCTTCCTACGAGCAGTACTTC.

This clonotype came up a few times. The chain employs TRBV6-2 or TRBV6-3 and TRBJ1-6; D possibly corresponds to TRBD1 (5 bases). CDR1 MNHEY and CDR2 SVGEGT come from the germline V gene. The CDR3 has 14 residues. Trimming removed 0 bases at V and 9 bases at J, with 9 bases between. CDR3 nucleotide sequence: TGTGCCAGCAGTTACTCCGCCGGGGGTTCACCCCTCCACTTT. Amino acid sequence: CASSYSAGGSPLHF.

The chain combines TRBV20-1 with TRBJ2-3, with 8 bases fitting TRBD1. This CDR3 is built from 15 residues. From germline, CDR1 is DFQATT and CDR2 SNEGSKA (reference sequence). The trim removed 3 bases at V and 2 bases at J, leaving 7 bases unmatched. The CDR3 bases are TGCAGTGCTAGGAGGAGGGACAGGCACACAGATACGCAGTATTTT. Translating gives CSARRRDRHTDTQYF.

The genes are TRBV2 and TRBJ2-7; D is undetermined. The V gene lost 4 bases and the J gene lost 4 bases, with 8 bases spanning the gap. Germline-derived CDR1 and CDR2 are SNHLY and FYNNEI. This CDR3 is 12 amino acids long. This CDR3 is CASSVDRYEQYF. The CDR3 DNA reads as TGTGCCAGCAGTGTAGACCGGTACGAGCAGTACTTC.

The chain is built from TRBV27 and TRBJ1-6; 10 bases map to TRBD1. After removal of 4 bases from V and 9 bases from J, the junction contained 3 bases not matched to a gene. Germline-derived CDR1 and CDR2 are MNHEY and SMNVEV (reference sequence). This CDR3 has 14 amino acids. The CDR3, as DNA: TGTGCCAGCAGTTGGGGGACAGGGGTTTCACCCCTCCACTTT. It codes for CASSWGTGVSPLHF.

A few counts support this clonotype. The gene calls are TRBV4-1 and TRBJ2-7, with 10 bases matching TRBD2. Germline assignment: CDR1 MGHRA and CDR2 YSYEKL. V trimming: 0 bases; J trimming: 0 bases; junction bases outside the gene matches: 5. The CDR3 sequence is 17 residues long. The CDR3 DNA reads as TGCGCCAGCAGCCAAGAGCTAGCGGGAGCTAACTCCTACGAGCAGTACTTC. Its translation is CASSQELAGANSYEQYF.

The gene calls are TRBV19 and TRBJ1-2; D uncertain. Trimming stripped 0 bases from V and 4 bases from J, with 9 bases between. The CDR3 loop spans 14 amino acids. Per the germline V gene, CDR1 is LNHDA and CDR2 is SQIVND (reference sequence). The CDR3 nucleotides are TGTGCCAGTAGTATAGAGACGGCTGGCTATGGCTACACCTTC. Protein product: CASSIETAGYGYTF.

This clonotype was recorded a few times. The chain couples TRBV12-3 or TRBV12-4 to TRBJ2-1, with a possible D match to TRBD2 (5 bases). V was cut by 6 bases and J by 7 bases, with 13 bases left in between. The CDR3 spans 13 residues. As DNA, the CDR3 is TGTGCCAGCAGCTCCTCTACGGGAAATGAGCAGTTCTTC. It codes for CASSSSTGNEQFF.

This clonotype was counted once. This chain joins TRBV6-1 and TRBJ1-1; 8 nucleotides line up with TRBD1. V was clipped by 6 bases and J by 8 bases; unmatched bases: 2. CDR1 and CDR2 from the germline V gene are MNHNS and SASEGT. The CDR3 covers 11 residues. The CDR3 nucleotides read TGTGCCAGCAGACAGGGGGGAGAAGCTTTCTTT. Its translation: CASRQGGEAFF.

This clonotype showed up just a few times. The genes are TRBV7-8 and TRBJ2-3, with D possibly TRBD2 on 6 matching bases. Trimming shortened V by 5 bases and J by 4 bases, and 16 bases separated the two germline ends. Per germline, CDR1 SGHVS and CDR2 FQNEAQ. CDR3 length equals 15 residues. CDR3 coding DNA: TGTGCCAGCAGCCCGGGACTTCTCTCCGCAGATACGCAGTATTTT. Protein sequence: CASSPGLLSADTQYF.

The chain links TRBV9 to TRBJ2-7; D might be TRBD1 or TRBD2, each matching 5 bases. Judging by the DNA end, TRBJ2-5 fits better; the J call may be wrong. CDR1 and CDR2 from the germline V gene are SGDLS and YYNGEE. This CDR3 is built from 14 residues. CDR3 residues: CASSVSSGAGTQYF. As DNA, the CDR3 is TGTGCCAGCAGCGTATCATCCGGGGCTGGGACCCAGTACTTC.

This chain connects TRBV7-9 to TRBJ2-1; possible D gene TRBD2, 6 bases. This CDR3 has 16 amino acids. Germline CDR1 SEHNR, CDR2 FQNEAQ (reference sequence). Trimming removed 2 bases at V and 7 bases at J, with 18 bases between. CDR3 nucleotide sequence: TGTGCCAGCAGCTTATGGGGAGGACGTTCGGGGAATGAGCAGTTCTTC. Its protein is CASSLWGGRSGNEQFF.

This clonotype was counted a few times. V and J are TRBV3-1 and TRBJ2-4; D is possibly TRBD1 (6 bases). V was cut by 3 bases and J by 2 bases, with 11 bases left in between. CDR3 length: 15 amino acids. CDR1 is LGHDT, CDR2 YNNKEL, per germline (reference sequence). The CDR3 loop reads CASSHRGGSKNIQYF. CDR3 coding DNA: TGTGCCAGCAGCCACAGGGGCGGGTCCAAAAACATTCAGTACTTC. The whole variable domain, filled in from reference TRBV3-1 and TRBJ2-4, reads DTAVSQTPKYLVTQMGNDKSIKCEQNLGHDTMYWYKQDSKKFLKIMFSYNNKELIINETVPNRFSPKSPDKAHLNLHINSLELGDSAVYFCASSHRGGSKNIQYFGAGTRLSVL.